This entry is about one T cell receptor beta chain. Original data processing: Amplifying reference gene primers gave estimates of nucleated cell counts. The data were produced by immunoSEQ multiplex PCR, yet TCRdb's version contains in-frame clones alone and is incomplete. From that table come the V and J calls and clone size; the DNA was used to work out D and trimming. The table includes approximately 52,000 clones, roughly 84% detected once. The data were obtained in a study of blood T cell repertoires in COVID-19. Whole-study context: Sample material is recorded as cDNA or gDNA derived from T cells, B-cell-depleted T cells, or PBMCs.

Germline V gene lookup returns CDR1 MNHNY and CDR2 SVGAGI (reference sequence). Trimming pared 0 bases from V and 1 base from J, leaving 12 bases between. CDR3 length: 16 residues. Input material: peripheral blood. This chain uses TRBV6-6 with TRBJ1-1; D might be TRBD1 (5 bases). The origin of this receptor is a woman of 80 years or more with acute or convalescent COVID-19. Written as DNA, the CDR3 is TGTGCCAGCAGTTACTCGACGGGACTGGGGAACACTGAAGCTTTCTTT. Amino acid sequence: CASSYSTGLGNTEAFF.